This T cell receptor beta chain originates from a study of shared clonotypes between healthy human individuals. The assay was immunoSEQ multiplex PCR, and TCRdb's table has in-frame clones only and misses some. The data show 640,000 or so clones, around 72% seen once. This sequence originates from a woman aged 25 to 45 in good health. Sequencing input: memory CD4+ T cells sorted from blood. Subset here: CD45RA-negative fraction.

The CDR3 sequence: CASSLSGGYSGNTIYF. The DNA of the CDR3 is TGTGCCAGCAGTTTATCAGGGGGATACTCTGGAAACACCATATATTTT. V gene TRBV27 combines with J gene TRBJ1-3; D might be TRBD1 (6 bases). Germline V lookup: CDR1 MNHEY, CDR2 SMNVEV (reference sequence). This CDR3 region has 16 residues. V was trimmed by 0 bases and J by 0 bases, leaving 9 bases between them.